Shown below are 6 T cell receptor beta chains from a single sample sequenced in a study of CD8 T cells in ankylosing spondylitis. MiXCR was run by TCRdb on the 5' RACE reads, yielding one entry per CDR3 protein. The table shows some 130,000 distinct CDR3 sequences, with about 8% occurring only once. Input material: synovial fluid, either unsorted or a sorted T cell fraction (not recorded which). The source of these receptors is a male donor with ankylosing spondylitis.

CDR3 sequence: CASRRDRDTDTQYF. The CDR3 nucleotides read TGTGCCAGCAGGAGGGACAGGGATACAGATACGCAGTATTTT. The genes are TRBV6-1 and TRBJ2-3; 9 positions agree with TRBD1. Germline V CDR1 and CDR2: MNHNS, SASEGT. The J segment lost 3 bases and the V segment lost 6 bases, leaving 4 bases of the junction unmatched. This CDR3 is built from 14 residues.

V is TRBV9 and J is TRBJ2-7; 13 bases line up with TRBD2. The V segment lost 4 bases and the J segment 10 bases; nucleotides outside the gene matches: 8. Germline loops: CDR1 SGDLS, CDR2 YYNGEE. The CDR3 spans 14 residues. The chain's CDR3 is CASSSILAGGPQYF. CDR3 nucleotides: TGTGCCAGCAGCTCCATACTAGCGGGAGGGCCTCAGTACTTC. Variable domain in full (rest from reference TRBV9 and TRBJ2-7): DSGVTQTPKHLITATGQRVTLRCSPRSGDLSVYWYQQSLDQGLQFLIQYYNGEERAKGNILERFSAQQFPDLHSELNLSSLELGDSALYFCASSSILAGGPQYFGPGTRLTVT.

This clonotype was observed many times. The J gene is TRBJ2-1, the V gene TRBV20-1; 13 bases align to TRBD2. Germline V gene data show CDR1 as DFQATT and CDR2 as SNEGSKA (reference sequence). The CDR3 contains 18 residues. The J segment lost 8 bases and the V segment lost 2 bases, leaving 15 bases of the junction unmatched. CDR3: CSARNTGTSGKGLDEQFF. DNA of the CDR3: TGCAGTGCTAGAAATACCGGGACTAGCGGGAAGGGATTGGATGAGCAGTTCTTC.

The V call is TRBV5-6, the J call TRBJ1-1, with D perhaps TRBD1 (6 bases). There are 15 residues in the CDR3. Trimming stripped 3 bases from V and 3 bases from J, with 15 bases between. Looked up from germline, CDR1 is SGHDT and CDR2 is YYEEEE. This CDR3 is CASSYRQASDTEAFF. The CDR3 DNA reads TGTGCCAGCAGCTACAGACAGGCCTCGGACACTGAAGCTTTCTTT.

In this sample, this clonotype turned up many times. This chain uses TRBV7-2 with TRBJ2-7; D might be TRBD1 or TRBD2, each matching 5 bases. Trimming took off 6 bases at V and 3 bases at J, with 18 bases between the two ends. CDR1 is SGHTA, CDR2 FQGNSA, per germline. The CDR3 extends over 15 amino acids. CDR3 sequence (DNA): TGTGCCAGCAGTATGGGGTCGGGGCCGGGCTACGAGCAGTACTTC. Residues: CASSMGSGPGYEQYF. Full variable domain (outside the CDR3, taken from reference TRBV7-2 and TRBJ2-7): GAGVSQSPSNKVTEKGKDVELRCDPISGHTALYWYRQSLGQGLEFLIYFQGNSAPDKSGLPSDRFSAERTGGSVSTLTIQRTQQEDSAVYLCASSMGSGPGYEQYFGPGTRLTVT.

This clonotype was seen many times. This rearrangement joins TRBV2 to TRBJ1-1; unclear D gene. CDR1 and CDR2 (germline): SNHLY, FYNNEI. V was trimmed by 6 bases and J by 4 bases, leaving 12 bases between them. The length of the CDR3 is 13 residues. CDR3 bases: TGTGCCAGCAGGTTAGCCCGGACCACTGAAGCTTTCTTT. Protein: CASRLARTTEAFF.